The 20 T cell receptor beta chains below all came from one sample that was sequenced in a study of blood T cell repertoires in COVID-19. Measured with immunoSEQ multiplex PCR; TCRdb has only the in-frame clones, and not every one. The sample has tens of thousands of clones, approximately 83% seen once. Source material: peripheral blood. All receptors come from a man in his forties with COVID-19, enrolled during active disease.

The gene calls are TRBV4-1 and TRBJ1-5, with a weak D call TRBD1 (5 bases). V was shortened by 0 bases and J by 3 bases, with 15 bases between the two germline ends. The CDR3 is 17 amino acids. Germline V gene data show CDR1 as MGHRA and CDR2 as YSYEKL. CDR3: CASSQDGGTYTNQPQHF. The CDR3 DNA follows: TGCGCCAGCAGCCAAGATGGGGGGACCTATACCAATCAGCCCCAGCATTTT.

The rearrangement joins TRBV30 to TRBJ1-1; D is unresolved. V was trimmed by 3 bases and J by 1 base, leaving 9 bases between them. Germline lookup yields CDR1 GTSNPN and CDR2 SVGIG (reference sequence). The CDR3 has 13 residues. The CDR3 region is CAWSPFPNTEAFF. DNA of the CDR3: TGTGCCTGGAGCCCGTTTCCGAACACTGAAGCTTTCTTT.

The chain links TRBV23-1 to TRBJ2-7; D is unresolved. TRBV23-1 is flagged as an ORF with uncertain function. The ends were cut back, 9 bases at V and 2 bases at J, with 11 bases in the middle. The CDR3 is made up of 12 amino acids. This chain's CDR3 is CARVLRTYEQYF. DNA of the CDR3: TGCGCCAGGGTACTTCGAACCTACGAGCAGTACTTC.

The chain joins TRBV2 to TRBJ2-7; 9 bases agree with TRBD2. The CDR3 loop spans 13 amino acids. The J segment lost 7 bases and the V segment lost 8 bases, leaving 9 bases of the junction unmatched. Germline loops: CDR1 SNHLY, CDR2 FYNNEI. CDR3 nucleotides: TGTGCCAGCCGGGGACTAGCAGTATCAGAGCAGTACTTC. Its translation: CASRGLAVSEQYF.

This chain connects TRBV28 to TRBJ2-1; tentatively, D is TRBD2 (6 bases). The CDR3 contains 14 residues. Germline CDR1 reads MDHEN; CDR2 reads SYDVKM. V lost 5 bases, J lost 5 bases, and 13 bases lay in between. The CDR3 sequence: CASSTSGGDNEQFF. The CDR3 DNA sequence: TGTGCCAGCAGTACCTCCGGGGGAGACAATGAGCAGTTCTTC.

The CDR3 here is CAIGTSGGPYEQYF. The CDR3 DNA is TGTGCCATCGGGACTAGCGGGGGGCCCTACGAGCAGTACTTC. The chain joins TRBV10-3 to TRBJ2-7; 15 nucleotides agree with TRBD2. The CDR3 length is 14 residues. V lost 8 bases, J lost 2 bases, and 1 base stayed unmatched. CDR1 and CDR2 (germline): ENHRY, SYGVKD.

This chain uses TRBV2 with TRBJ2-5; TRBD2 might be the D (6 bases). Trimming stripped 8 bases from V and 7 bases from J, with 17 bases between. CDR1 and CDR2 from the germline V gene are SNHLY and FYNNEI. This CDR3 is built from 13 residues. The CDR3 sequence is CASLRDLAWTQYF. CDR3 bases: TGTGCCAGCCTCCGGGACTTAGCTTGGACCCAGTACTTC. The variable domain in full, completed from reference TRBV2 and TRBJ2-5, reads EPEVTQTPSHQVTQMGQEVILRCVPISNHLYFYWYRQILGQKVEFLVSFYNNEISEKSEIFDDQFSVERPDGSNFTLKIRSTKLEDSAMYFCASLRDLAWTQYFGPGTRLLVL.

The chain links TRBV6-5 to TRBJ2-1, with TRBD2 matching 9 bases. The ends lost 4 bases at V and 3 bases at J; junction bases unmatched: 7. CDR3 length: 16 amino acids. Germline CDR1 is MNHEY and CDR2 is SVGAGI. The CDR3 spells CASSSRSSGDYNEQFF. In nucleotides, the CDR3 is TGTGCCAGCAGTTCAAGATCTAGCGGGGACTACAATGAGCAGTTCTTC.

V is TRBV27 and J is TRBJ2-1; D not certain. The CDR3 covers 14 residues. Germline values: CDR1 MNHEY, CDR2 SMNVEV (reference sequence). With 2 bases removed from V and 3 bases from J, the gap between germline ends came to 8 bases. CDR3 amino acids: CASSLSTIYNEQFF. Written as DNA, the CDR3 is TGTGCCAGCAGTTTAAGTACTATCTACAATGAGCAGTTCTTC.

V is TRBV14 and J is TRBJ2-7; maybe TRBD2 (6 bases). Trimming took off 1 base at V and 4 bases at J, with 11 bases between the two ends. Looked up from germline, CDR1 is SGHDN and CDR2 is FVKESK. The CDR3 is 14 residues long. Here the CDR3 DNA reads TGTGCCAGCAGCCAAGGCGGGGCAGTTTACGAGCAGTACTTC. Protein product: CASSQGGAVYEQYF.

This chain connects TRBV18 to TRBJ1-1; D is unresolved. The CDR3 length is 14 residues. Trimming stripped 6 bases from V and 0 bases from J, with 11 bases between. CDR1 and CDR2 (germline): KGHSH, LQKENI. CDR3 loop: CASSQDLLNTEAFF. The CDR3 DNA is TGTGCCAGCTCCCAGGATTTATTGAACACTGAAGCTTTCTTT.

This clone was recorded a few times. This rearrangement joins TRBV2 to TRBJ1-5, with 8 bases that match TRBD1. Germline V gene data show CDR1 as SNHLY and CDR2 as FYNNEI. V lost 9 bases, J lost 6 bases, and 7 bases stayed unmatched. This CDR3 has 13 residues. This chain's CDR3 is CARGQGDGQPQHF. In nucleotides, the CDR3 is TGTGCCAGAGGACAGGGTGACGGTCAGCCCCAGCATTTT.

This clone was observed a handful of times. V gene TRBV10-1 combines with J gene TRBJ1-2; unclear D gene. Germline CDR1 reads WNHNN; CDR2 reads SYGVQD (reference sequence). There are 13 residues in the CDR3. Trimming removed 5 bases at V and 1 base at J, with 8 bases between. The DNA of the CDR3 is TGCGCCAGCAGTCTAGACCATAACTATGGCTACACCTTC. It translates to CASSLDHNYGYTF.

J is TRBJ2-7 and V is TRBV3-1 (or the pseudogene TRBV3-2), with D perhaps TRBD1 (5 bases). CDR3 length: 15 amino acids. Looked up from germline, CDR1 is LGHDT and CDR2 is YNNKEL (reference sequence). Trimming pared 4 bases from V and 4 bases from J, leaving 17 bases between. CDR3 DNA sequence: TGTGCCAGCAGCCCCCCTCAGGGAAGGGGTTACGAGCAGTACTTC. It encodes CASSPPQGRGYEQYF.

In this sample, this clone turned up once. This chain joins TRBV29-1 and TRBJ1-1; D possibly corresponds to TRBD1 (5 bases). CDR3 length: 14 amino acids. V was trimmed by 7 bases and J by 2 bases, leaving 17 bases between them. CDR1 is SQVTM, CDR2 ANQGSEA, per germline. CDR3 protein: CSASSDSPNTEAFF. The CDR3 DNA follows: TGCAGCGCTTCTTCAGACAGCCCTAACACTGAAGCTTTCTTT.

This chain joins TRBV3-1 (or the pseudogene TRBV3-2) and TRBJ2-2, with D perhaps TRBD1 (6 bases). V shed 0 bases and J shed 6 bases, with 8 bases lying between them. The CDR3 sequence is 14 residues long. Germline CDR1 is LGHDT and CDR2 is YNNKEL (reference sequence). The CDR3 is CASSQDQGPGELFF. CDR3 bases: TGTGCCAGCAGCCAAGACCAGGGGCCCGGGGAGCTGTTTTTT.

The CDR3 is CASSYRTSSSTDTQYF. CDR3 nucleotide sequence: TGTGCCAGCAGCTACAGGACTAGCAGTAGCACAGATACGCAGTATTTT. This chain uses TRBV5-4 with TRBJ2-3; 8 bases match TRBD2. Germline trimming cut 3 bases from V and 0 bases from J; bases unmatched to any gene: 6. CDR3 length: 16 amino acids. In germline, CDR1 is SGHNT, CDR2 YYREEE (reference sequence). Combining the CDR3 with reference TRBV5-4 and TRBJ2-3 gives the whole variable domain ETGVTQSPTHLIKTRGQQVTLRCSSQSGHNTVSWYQQALGQGPQFIFQYYREEENGRGNFPPRFSGLQFPNYSSELNVNALELDDSALYLCASSYRTSSSTDTQYFGPGTRLTVL.

J is TRBJ2-7 and V is TRBV18; 7 nucleotides match TRBD1. The V segment lost 5 bases and the J segment 6 bases; nucleotides outside the gene matches: 7. The germline V gene encodes CDR1 KGHSH and CDR2 LQKENI. The CDR3 loop spans 13 amino acids. The CDR3 protein is CASSESTGVEQYF. DNA for the CDR3: TGTGCCAGCTCAGAGTCAACAGGGGTCGAGCAGTACTTC. Full variable domain (remainder filled in from reference TRBV18 and TRBJ2-7): NAGVMQNPRHLVRRRGQEARLRCSPMKGHSHVYWYRQLPEEGLKFMVYLQKENIIDESGMPKERFSAEFPKEGPSILRIQQVVRGDSAAYFCASSESTGVEQYFGPGTRLTVT.

The sample holds one count of this clone. J is TRBJ2-5 and V is TRBV30, with 8 bases fitting TRBD2. Germline values: CDR1 GTSNPN, CDR2 SVGIG (reference sequence). With 5 bases clipped from V and 4 bases from J, the junction kept 9 bases outside the gene matches. The CDR3 sequence is 14 residues long. CDR3 bases: TGTGCCTGGGCAATTAACGGGGGGGGAGAGACCCAGTACTTC. Protein sequence: CAWAINGGGETQYF.

V gene TRBV3-1 (or the pseudogene TRBV3-2) combines with J gene TRBJ1-3, with D unresolved. Germline V gives CDR1 LGHDT, CDR2 YNNKEL (reference sequence). Trimming left V 1 base short and J 0 bases short, with 7 bases between. There are 15 residues in the CDR3. The CDR3: CASSQVFNSGNTIYF. The CDR3 DNA reads as TGTGCCAGCAGCCAAGTTTTCAACTCTGGAAACACCATATATTTT.